One and the same sample provided the 5 T cell receptor beta chains below, sequenced in a study of blood T cell repertoires in COVID-19. Sequencing was performed with immunoSEQ multiplex PCR; in TCRdb, only in-frame clones are kept and a portion is missing. The data hold 100,000 or so clones, with around nine tenths observed a single time. What was sequenced was peripheral blood. These receptors originate from a man between 45 and 60 years old with active COVID-19.

In DNA form, the CDR3 reads TGTGCCAGCAGTCCAGGGTGGCATGGCTACACCTTC. It translates to CASSPGWHGYTF. V and J are TRBV12-3 or TRBV12-4 and TRBJ1-2; weak D call: TRBD1 (5 bases). The germline V and J ends were trimmed by 5 bases and 6 bases, with 10 bases remaining between them. The CDR3 length is 12 residues.

This chain joins TRBV6-5 and TRBJ1-6; no definite D call. The V gene lost 8 bases and the J gene lost 10 bases, with 15 bases spanning the gap. This CDR3 comprises 13 residues. The V gene's germline CDR1 is MNHEY and CDR2 SVGAGI. The DNA of the CDR3 is TGTGCCAGCTTAGAGGGAATACGATCACCCCTCCACTTT. Amino acid sequence: CASLEGIRSPLHF.

The chain uses TRBV7-2 and TRBJ1-2; D gene unclear. The CDR3 has 15 residues. CDR1 and CDR2 (germline): SGHTA, FQGNSA. Trimming took off 0 bases at V and 2 bases at J, with 10 bases between the two ends. CDR3 loop: CASSLAPGYNYGYTF. The CDR3 nucleotides are TGTGCCAGCAGCTTAGCTCCCGGGTACAACTATGGCTACACCTTC. The entire variable domain, with the rest obtained from reference TRBV7-2 and TRBJ1-2, is as follows: GAGVSQSPSNKVTEKGKDVELRCDPISGHTALYWYRQSLGQGLEFLIYFQGNSAPDKSGLPSDRFSAERTGGSVSTLTIQRTQQEDSAVYLCASSLAPGYNYGYTFGSGTRLTVV.

The genes are TRBV7-2 and TRBJ2-1, with 12 bases that match TRBD2. The CDR3 contains 18 residues. The V gene end was trimmed by 4 bases and the J gene end by 9 bases; junction bases not matched to a gene: 16. Germline CDR1 and CDR2: SGHTA and FQGNSA. The CDR3 bases are TGTGCCAGCAGCTCCCCCCGGGCTAGCGGGGGGGTCATAGGTGAGCAGTTCTTC. Translating it yields CASSSPRASGGVIGEQFF. Based on the CDR3 plus reference TRBV7-2 and TRBJ2-1, the full variable domain is GAGVSQSPSNKVTEKGKDVELRCDPISGHTALYWYRQSLGQGLEFLIYFQGNSAPDKSGLPSDRFSAERTGGSVSTLTIQRTQQEDSAVYLCASSSPRASGGVIGEQFFGPGTRLTVL.

The J gene is TRBJ2-3, the V gene TRBV12-3 or TRBV12-4; no definite D call. The CDR3 is 12 residues long. V shed 5 bases and J shed 0 bases, with 3 bases lying between them. The CDR3 DNA reads as TGTGCCAGCAGTGGCAGCACAGATACGCAGTATTTT. As protein: CASSGSTDTQYF.